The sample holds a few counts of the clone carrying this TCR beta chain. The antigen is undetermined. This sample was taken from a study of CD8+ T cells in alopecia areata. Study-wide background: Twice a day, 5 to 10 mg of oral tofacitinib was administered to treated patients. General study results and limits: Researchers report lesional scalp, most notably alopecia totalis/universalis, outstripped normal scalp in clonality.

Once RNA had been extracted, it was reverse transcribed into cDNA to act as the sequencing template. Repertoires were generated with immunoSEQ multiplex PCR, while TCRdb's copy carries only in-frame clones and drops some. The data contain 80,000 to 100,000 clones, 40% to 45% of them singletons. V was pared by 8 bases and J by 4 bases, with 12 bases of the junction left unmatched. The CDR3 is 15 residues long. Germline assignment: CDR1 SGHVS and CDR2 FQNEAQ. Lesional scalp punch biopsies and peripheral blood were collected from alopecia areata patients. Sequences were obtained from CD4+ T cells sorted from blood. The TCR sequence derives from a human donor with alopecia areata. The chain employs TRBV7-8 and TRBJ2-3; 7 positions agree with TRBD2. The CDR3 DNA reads TGTGCCAGCGCCCGAGGGGCGGGAGCGGCAGATACGCAGTATTTT. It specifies CASARGAGAADTQYF.